Below are 5 T cell receptor beta chains sequenced from a single sample in a study of T-cell memory formation after mild COVID-19. MiXCR, run by TCRdb on the 5' RACE reads, gives a single entry per CDR3 protein. The data hold about 130,000 distinct CDR3 sequences, with approximately 15% observed a single time. Material: PBMCs or a T cell subset sorted from them (not recorded which). All receptors come from a man between 18 and 35 years old who had mild COVID-19 (a few samples of this study predate the infection). Cell type and time point are not known.

V is TRBV4-3 and J is TRBJ1-3, with D possibly being TRBD1 (5 bases). The CDR3 loop spans 18 amino acids. CDR1 is LGHNA, CDR2 YSLEER, per germline. Trimming shortened V by 4 bases and J by 0 bases, and 19 bases separated the two germline ends. CDR3 nucleotide sequence: TGCGCCAGCAGCCCCGGGAGGGGACGGCCGAGCTCTGGAAACACCATATATTTT. Amino acid sequence: CASSPGRGRPSSGNTIYF.

The chain combines TRBV5-1 with TRBJ1-2; D is possibly TRBD1 (6 bases). V was cut by 2 bases and J by 4 bases, with 15 bases left in between. This CDR3 comprises 15 residues. Germline V gene lookup returns CDR1 SGHRS and CDR2 YFSETQ. CDR3 residues: CASSLQGSRAYGYTF. DNA of the CDR3: TGCGCCAGCAGCTTACAGGGCTCGAGGGCCTATGGCTACACCTTC.

This clonotype was seen at least ten times. This CDR3 is CASSSGDIQYF. The DNA of the CDR3 is TGTGCCAGCAGCTCTGGAGACATTCAGTACTTC. The V and J genes are TRBV5-5 and TRBJ2-4; D is unclear. The V gene's germline CDR1 is SGHKS and CDR2 YYEKEE (reference sequence). The CDR3 spans 11 residues. The germline V and J ends were trimmed by 3 bases and 8 bases, with 6 bases remaining between them.

The rearrangement joins TRBV5-5 to TRBJ1-2, with 7 bases lining up with TRBD1. Germline V gives CDR1 SGHKS, CDR2 YYEKEE (reference sequence). The CDR3 length is 15 residues. V lost 4 bases to trimming and J lost 4 bases; unmatched junction nucleotides: 10. CDR3: CASSRQGRELYGYTF. CDR3 sequence (DNA): TGTGCCAGCAGCCGACAGGGAAGGGAGCTCTATGGCTACACCTTC.

The V gene is TRBV5-5, the J gene TRBJ1-6; a weak D match, TRBD1 (5 bases). Germline values: CDR1 SGHKS, CDR2 YYEKEE (reference sequence). The CDR3 extends over 14 amino acids. V lost 4 bases, J lost 8 bases, and 13 bases lay in between. The CDR3, as DNA: TGTGCCAGCAGCCCCGGGACCTGGGATTCACCCCTCCACTTT. This sequence encodes CASSPGTWDSPLHF.